This is a list of T cell receptor beta chains from one sample in a study of control samples from healthy donors and cancer patients. TCRdb's table, derived via immunoSEQ multiplex PCR, lists solely in-frame clones and lacks some. The table includes some 150,000 clones, 91% detected once. Sample: blood. The receptors come from a man aged 30-40 years in good health. The CDR3 runs from the conserved cysteine through the conserved F or W. Fields, in order: D gene, V gene, clone size, J gene, CDR3 DNA, CDR3 protein. A D gene is named only where the DNA matches it firmly. Only part of the rows carry a size: once, few, many, or a class if the clone is expanded.

d_call: -; v_call: TRBV9; clone_size: -; j_call: TRBJ1-1; cdr3_nt: TGTGCCAGCAGCGTAATGGGGGGCACTGAAGCTTTCTTT; cdr3_aa: CASSVMGGTEAFF
d_call: TRBD1; v_call: TRBV11-2; clone_size: -; j_call: TRBJ2-3; cdr3_nt: TGTGCCAGCAGCCATTCGACAGGGTCGGGCACGCAGTATTTT; cdr3_aa: CASSHSTGSGTQYF
d_call: -; v_call: TRBV19; clone_size: -; j_call: TRBJ1-1; cdr3_nt: TGTGCCAGTAGTATGGGGGAGGACACTGAAGCTTTCTTT; cdr3_aa: CASSMGEDTEAFF
d_call: TRBD1; v_call: TRBV2; clone_size: -; j_call: TRBJ1-2; cdr3_nt: TGTGCCAGCAGGGTCAGGGGGACGGACTATGGCTACACCTTC; cdr3_aa: CASRVRGTDYGYTF
d_call: TRBD1; v_call: TRBV19; clone_size: -; j_call: TRBJ2-7; cdr3_nt: TGTGCCAGTAGTGTCAATCCGGGACAGGGAGCTTCGTACGAGCAGTACTTC; cdr3_aa: CASSVNPGQGASYEQYF
d_call: -; v_call: TRBV5-1; clone_size: -; j_call: TRBJ2-7; cdr3_nt: TGCGCCAGCAGCTTGGGGGCGGAATACTACGAGCAGTACTTC; cdr3_aa: CASSLGAEYYEQYF
d_call: -; v_call: TRBV5-4; clone_size: -; j_call: TRBJ2-1; cdr3_nt: TGTGCCAGCAGCCAACTAAACAATGAGCAGTTCTTC; cdr3_aa: CASSQLNNEQFF
d_call: -; v_call: TRBV7-2; clone_size: -; j_call: TRBJ2-3; cdr3_nt: TGTGCCAGCAGCTCAGCCCAAACAGATACGCAGTATTTT; cdr3_aa: CASSSAQTDTQYF
d_call: -; v_call: TRBV10-3; clone_size: once; j_call: TRBJ2-7; cdr3_nt: TGTGCCATCTCCCTAAGACTCAGGGATTCCAACGAGCAGTACTTC; cdr3_aa: CAISLRLRDSNEQYF
d_call: -; v_call: TRBV7-9; clone_size: -; j_call: TRBJ2-3; cdr3_nt: TGTGCCAGCAGCTTATCTAGCGCAGATACGCAGTATTTT; cdr3_aa: CASSLSSADTQYF
d_call: -; v_call: TRBV18; clone_size: once; j_call: TRBJ2-3; cdr3_nt: TGTGCCAGCTCCCCTAGCACAGATACGCAGTATTTT; cdr3_aa: CASSPSTDTQYF
d_call: TRBD1; v_call: TRBV30; clone_size: -; j_call: TRBJ2-2; cdr3_nt: TGTGCCTGGAAAAAGGGGACAGGGATCACCGGGGAGCTGTTTTTT; cdr3_aa: CAWKKGTGITGELFF
d_call: -; v_call: TRBV19; clone_size: -; j_call: TRBJ1-1; cdr3_nt: TGTGCCAGTACCCTTACAGTGAACACTGAAGCTTTCTTT; cdr3_aa: CASTLTVNTEAFF
d_call: -; v_call: TRBV18; clone_size: -; j_call: TRBJ1-1; cdr3_nt: TGTGCCAGCTCACCAGGGGAGAACACTGAAGCTTTCTTT; cdr3_aa: CASSPGENTEAFF
d_call: TRBD1; v_call: TRBV7-9; clone_size: -; j_call: TRBJ1-2; cdr3_nt: TGTGCCAGCAGCCCCGTGGAGGGGGCTTCTGGCTACACCTTC; cdr3_aa: CASSPVEGASGYTF
d_call: TRBD2; v_call: TRBV19; clone_size: -; j_call: TRBJ2-1; cdr3_nt: TGTGCCAGTATTACGGCTAGCGGGGGGAACAATGAGCAGTTCTTC; cdr3_aa: CASITASGGNNEQFF
d_call: -; v_call: TRBV2; clone_size: -; j_call: TRBJ2-4; cdr3_nt: TGTGCCAGCAGCTTCAAAAACATTCAGTACTTC; cdr3_aa: CASSFKNIQYF
d_call: -; v_call: TRBV15; clone_size: once; j_call: TRBJ1-4; cdr3_nt: TGTGCCACCAGCAGGCAGGGGTGGGCTAATGAAAAACTGTTTTTT; cdr3_aa: CATSRQGWANEKLFF
d_call: TRBD1; v_call: TRBV7-9; clone_size: -; j_call: TRBJ1-2; cdr3_nt: TGTGCCAGCAGCTCCAACCCCACAGGGGGCGACTATGGCTACACCTTC; cdr3_aa: CASSSNPTGGDYGYTF
d_call: TRBD1; v_call: TRBV6-5; clone_size: -; j_call: TRBJ1-1; cdr3_nt: TGTGCCAGCAGTTCGACGGGACAGAAGAACACTGAAGCTTTCTTT; cdr3_aa: CASSSTGQKNTEAFF
d_call: TRBD1; v_call: TRBV5-1; clone_size: -; j_call: TRBJ1-2; cdr3_nt: TGCGCCAGCAGCAGTCAGGGGGCGCCGGGCTACACCTTC; cdr3_aa: CASSSQGAPGYTF
d_call: -; v_call: TRBV11-2; clone_size: -; j_call: TRBJ1-1; cdr3_nt: TGTGCCAGCAGCTTAGAAGGAGCAGGGAGCATGAACACTGAAGCTTTCTTT; cdr3_aa: CASSLEGAGSMNTEAFF
d_call: -; v_call: TRBV10-1; clone_size: -; j_call: TRBJ2-3; cdr3_nt: TGCGCCAGCAGTGAGGAGAATGCGGGCTCCTACACAGATACGCAGTATTTT; cdr3_aa: CASSEENAGSYTDTQYF
d_call: TRBD1; v_call: TRBV6-4; clone_size: once; j_call: TRBJ1-2; cdr3_nt: TGTGCCAGCAGTCCTGGGACAGCGAGCGGCTATGGCTACACCTTC; cdr3_aa: CASSPGTASGYGYTF
d_call: -; v_call: TRBV3-1/TRBV3-2; clone_size: -; j_call: TRBJ2-3; cdr3_nt: TGTGCCAGCAGCCCCCGTGGTAGCGGTAGCACAGATACGCAGTATTTT; cdr3_aa: CASSPRGSGSTDTQYF
d_call: TRBD1; v_call: TRBV6-1; clone_size: -; j_call: TRBJ1-2; cdr3_nt: TGTGCCAGCAGTGAGCTACGGACAGGGGCTAGCTATGGCTACACCTTC; cdr3_aa: CASSELRTGASYGYTF
d_call: TRBD1; v_call: TRBV3-1/TRBV3-2; clone_size: -; j_call: TRBJ2-2; cdr3_nt: TGTGCCAGCAGCCCGGGACAGCCTAACACCGGGGAGCTGTTTTTT; cdr3_aa: CASSPGQPNTGELFF
d_call: TRBD1; v_call: TRBV6-5; clone_size: -; j_call: TRBJ1-4; cdr3_nt: TGTGCCAGCGGTAGGACAGGGGGCTTTGAAAAACTGTTTTTT; cdr3_aa: CASGRTGGFEKLFF
d_call: -; v_call: TRBV10-2; clone_size: -; j_call: TRBJ2-1; cdr3_nt: TGCGCCAGTATCCTCGACAACGAGGGAAATGAGCAGTTCTTC; cdr3_aa: CASILDNEGNEQFF
d_call: -; v_call: TRBV10-3; clone_size: -; j_call: TRBJ1-1; cdr3_nt: TGTGCCATCAACCAGGGCCCGAACACTGAAGCTTTCTTT; cdr3_aa: CAINQGPNTEAFF
d_call: -; v_call: TRBV18; clone_size: -; j_call: TRBJ1-4; cdr3_nt: TGTGCCAGCTCACCGTTTTCGGGTGGTGTTAATGAAAAACTGTTTTTT; cdr3_aa: CASSPFSGGVNEKLFF
d_call: TRBD1; v_call: TRBV6-6; clone_size: -; j_call: TRBJ1-1; cdr3_nt: TGTGCCAGCAGCACCGGGACAGGGACCTTCGTTTTCTTT; cdr3_aa: CASSTGTGTFVFF
d_call: -; v_call: TRBV19; clone_size: -; j_call: TRBJ2-4; cdr3_nt: TGTGCCAGTATGGGAGGCCTGGACATTCAGTACTTC; cdr3_aa: CASMGGLDIQYF
d_call: -; v_call: TRBV27; clone_size: -; j_call: TRBJ2-7; cdr3_nt: TGTGCCAGCAGTATACAGGGAGGGGAGCAGTACTTC; cdr3_aa: CASSIQGGEQYF
d_call: TRBD1; v_call: TRBV28; clone_size: -; j_call: TRBJ2-7; cdr3_nt: TGTGCCAGCAGTGCCGACAGGGGGGCCTACGAGCAGTACTTC; cdr3_aa: CASSADRGAYEQYF
d_call: -; v_call: TRBV28; clone_size: -; j_call: TRBJ2-7; cdr3_nt: TGTGCCAGCAGCCATCCAGGTCAGGGTTACGAGCAGTACTTC; cdr3_aa: CASSHPGQGYEQYF
d_call: -; v_call: TRBV21-1; clone_size: -; j_call: TRBJ2-7; cdr3_nt: TGTGCCAGCAGCAATTCATGCGAGCAGTACTTC; cdr3_aa: CASSNSCEQYF
d_call: TRBD1; v_call: TRBV19; clone_size: -; j_call: TRBJ2-1; cdr3_nt: TGTGCCAGTAGTATAGTAGTAATCGGGGACAGACGATACAATGAGCAGTTCTTC; cdr3_aa: CASSIVVIGDRRYNEQFF
d_call: TRBD1; v_call: TRBV5-5; clone_size: -; j_call: TRBJ1-2; cdr3_nt: TGTGCCAGCAGCTTTCCTCTCTCCGGGACAGGGGAGAGCCATGGCTACACCTTC; cdr3_aa: CASSFPLSGTGESHGYTF
d_call: TRBD2; v_call: TRBV19; clone_size: -; j_call: TRBJ2-3; cdr3_nt: TGTGCCAGTAGTATCTTTAGCGGGGGGCCCTCTCACGAGGCGCAGTATTTT; cdr3_aa: CASSIFSGGPSHEAQYF
d_call: TRBD2; v_call: TRBV6-1; clone_size: -; j_call: TRBJ2-7; cdr3_nt: TGTGCCAGCAGTGCGGAGAGGTTATTCGGGTCGGGGGGGCCGTACGAGCAGTACTTC; cdr3_aa: CASSAERLFGSGGPYEQYF